A single count supports the clone carrying this T cell receptor beta chain. Its antigen is as yet unknown. This sample was taken from a study of cytomegalovirus exposure and HLA in healthy donors. The primer mix had 60 Vbeta and 13 Jbeta primers. Measured with immunoSEQ multiplex PCR; TCRdb has only the in-frame clones, and not every one. Counted here are some 140,000 clones, roughly 80% occurring once; the ten biggest clones make up roughly 4%. This CDR3 has 13 amino acids. Germline V CDR1 and CDR2: MDHEN, SYDVKM. Unmatched junction bases numbered 5, after V lost 10 bases and J lost 3 bases. Broader study findings: As a later analysis revealed, the rate of TCR association differed by HLA locus, with DRB1 most and HLA-C fewest. For most TCR beta V segments, an earlier analysis put the productive rate at about 87% or about 30% of the time. TCR beta chain V- and J-gene trimming was linked, in a later analysis, to a missense variant in DCLRE1C. A later analysis, which compared TCR beta chains of equal frequency, found the HLA-associated ones more clonally expanded.

V is TRBV28 and J is TRBJ2-1, with 8 bases identical to TRBD2. The sequence was obtained from a woman aged 40 to 49 in good health and CMV-seronegative. Specimen: PBMCs. DNA for the CDR3: TGTGCCACCGCAGCGGGGGACTACAATGAGCAGTTCTTC. The encoded protein is CATAAGDYNEQFF.